This entry lists 6 T cell receptor beta chains sequenced from one sample in a study of cytomegalovirus exposure and HLA in healthy donors. Produced via immunoSEQ multiplex PCR; TCRdb's table is partial and in-frame only. The sample lists about 160,000 clones; 89% were seen once. Sequenced input: PBMCs. Every receptor here comes from a man between 18 and 35 years old in good health and CMV-seropositive.

The rearrangement joins TRBV9 to TRBJ2-3; D is uncertain. The germline V and J ends were trimmed by 4 bases and 0 bases, with 6 bases remaining between them. Germline V gene data show CDR1 as SGDLS and CDR2 as YYNGEE. This CDR3 has 13 amino acids. CDR3 nucleotides: TGTGCCAGCAGCATGACTAGCACAGATACGCAGTATTTT. Translated: CASSMTSTDTQYF.

This sequence joins TRBV10-3 and TRBJ2-1; D possibly corresponds to TRBD2 (5 bases). V was shortened by 10 bases and J by 8 bases, with 21 bases between the two germline ends. CDR3 size: 14 residues. Germline assignment: CDR1 ENHRY and CDR2 SYGVKD. The CDR3 coding sequence is TGTGCCACCCATGAGATTGGCGGGTCTTATGAGCAGTTCTTC. As protein: CATHEIGGSYEQFF.

The V and J genes are TRBV5-1 and TRBJ2-7; 14 bases match TRBD2. CDR3 length equals 16 residues. V shed 4 bases and J 6 bases; nucleotides not matched to a gene: 9. Germline V gene sequence: CDR1 SGHRS, CDR2 YFSETQ. CDR3 amino acids: CASSTGLAGGISEQYF. The CDR3 nucleotides read TGCGCCAGCAGCACCGGACTAGCGGGAGGTATAAGCGAGCAGTACTTC.

CDR3 loop: CASTRLAGGTGELFF. CDR3 bases: TGTGCCAGCACCCGACTAGCGGGAGGCACCGGGGAGCTGTTTTTT. This chain connects TRBV2 to TRBJ2-2, with 13 nucleotides matching TRBD2. J gave up 4 bases and V 7 bases, and 3 bases lay outside the gene matches. Germline CDR1 and CDR2: SNHLY and FYNNEI. This CDR3 is built from 15 residues. Supplemented by reference TRBV2 and TRBJ2-2, the full variable domain reads EPEVTQTPSHQVTQMGQEVILRCVPISNHLYFYWYRQILGQKVEFLVSFYNNEISEKSEIFDDQFSVERPDGSNFTLKIRSTKLEDSAMYFCASTRLAGGTGELFFGEGSRLTVL.

This chain links TRBV15 with TRBJ2-1; D uncertain. The CDR3 runs 15 residues. V was cut by 1 base and J by 1 base, with 8 bases left in between. CDR1 LNHNV and CDR2 YYDKDF come from the germline V gene (reference sequence). The CDR3 here is CATSRGEVSYNEQFF. CDR3 sequence (DNA): TGTGCCACCAGCAGAGGAGAGGTGTCCTACAATGAGCAGTTCTTC.

This chain joins TRBV28 and TRBJ1-5; no clear D gene. There are 15 residues in the CDR3. The V gene's germline CDR1 is MDHEN and CDR2 SYDVKM. V lost 6 bases, J lost 0 bases, and 12 bases lay in between. The DNA of the CDR3 is TGTGCCAGCAGACCCGGGAGCTTTAGCAATCAGCCCCAGCATTTT. Protein: CASRPGSFSNQPQHF.